This T cell receptor beta chain was found in a study of response to subunit inactivated influenza vaccine. The CDR3 runs to 16 residues. The germline V gene encodes CDR1 SGHTA and CDR2 FQGNSA. V lost 3 bases to trimming and J lost 2 bases, with 16 bases between them. Findings of the study overall: Authors suggested each seasonal influenza vaccination recruits few new T cells.

This clonotype occurred a few times. The antigen remains unidentified. TCRdb passed the RT-PCR reads through MiXCR, listing each CDR3 protein once. The sample lists hundreds of thousands of distinct CDR3 sequences; roughly 20% were seen once. This specimen was PBMCs from blood, taken roughly 5 days after vaccination. The receptor was derived from a man aged 50 to 60 who received an inactivated influenza vaccine. V is TRBV7-2 and J is TRBJ2-5; D tentatively fits TRBD1 or TRBD2 (6 bases each). The CDR3 loop reads CASSLFWRGGQETQYF. The CDR3 coding sequence is TGTGCCAGCAGCTTGTTCTGGAGAGGGGGGCAAGAGACCCAGTACTTC.